This T cell receptor (beta chain) was sequenced for a study of T-cell memory formation after mild COVID-19. Whole-study results and caveats: Contracting CD4+ clones were located mainly in CM and EM, and CD8+ clones in EMRA. Clones contracting over day 15 to 85 were CD4/CD8 balanced, with later expanders leaning CD4+.

At least ten counts were recorded for this clonotype. Its matching antigen is unknown. Germline V gene data show CDR1 as SNHLY and CDR2 as FYNNEI. V shed 2 bases and J shed 3 bases, with 8 bases lying between them. CDR3 length: 13 residues. One entry per CDR3 protein, called by TCRdb with MiXCR from the 5' RACE reads. Of more than 100,000 distinct CDR3 sequences in the sample, approximately 17% were seen once. The J gene is TRBJ2-7, the V gene TRBV2; D gene unclear. The source of this sequence is a man between 18 and 29 years old who had mild COVID-19 (a few samples of this study predate the infection). Cell type and time point are not known. The sequenced material came from PBMCs or a T cell subset sorted from them (not recorded which). The CDR3 DNA reads TGTGCCAGCAGTGAACCGGATCGCTACGAGCAGTACTTC. Translation gives CASSEPDRYEQYF.